Listed below are T cell receptor beta chains from one sample, sequenced in a study of blood T cell repertoires in COVID-19. Repertoires were generated with immunoSEQ multiplex PCR, while TCRdb's copy carries only in-frame clones and drops some. The data contain about 140,000 clones, around 80% of them singletons. Sequenced material: PBMCs or T cells enriched from blood (not recorded which). Every receptor here comes from a man in his sixties or seventies who had been exposed to COVID-19. Each CDR3 is given with its conserved first and last residue. Each record gives: J gene, D gene, V gene, clone size, CDR3 DNA, CDR3 protein. The D gene is left open where the match is weak. A row's size may be missing; if present it is once, few, many or a size class.

TRBJ1-2,-,TRBV19,-,TGTGCCAGTAGTATGGCGACAGCGTCCTATGGCTACACCTTC,CASSMATASYGYTF
TRBJ2-5,-,TRBV7-2,-,TGTGCCAGCAGCTCCCAGGGTGCGGGGTATCTTCAAGAGACCCAGTACTTC,CASSSQGAGYLQETQYF
TRBJ1-1,TRBD1,TRBV6-5,-,TGTGCCAGCAGTCATGGGACAGTGAACACTGAAGCTTTCTTT,CASSHGTVNTEAFF
TRBJ1-5,TRBD1,TRBV9,-,TGTGCCAGCAGCGCCACAGGGGGCTCGGGTCAGCCCCAGCATTTT,CASSATGGSGQPQHF
TRBJ1-5,TRBD1,TRBV13,once,TGTGCCAGCAGCTTAGGCGCTGGAACAGGGGGGTATCAGCCCCAGCATTTT,CASSLGAGTGGYQPQHF
TRBJ2-2,TRBD1,TRBV3-1/TRBV3-2,once,TGTGCCAGCAGCCACGCGAACAGGGGCACCGGGGAGCTGTTTTTT,CASSHANRGTGELFF
TRBJ1-1,-,TRBV11-2,-,TGTGCCAGCAGCTTACAGGGTAATACTGAAGCTTTCTTT,CASSLQGNTEAFF
TRBJ2-7,-,TRBV3-1/TRBV3-2,-,TGTGCCAGCAGCCAAGAGGTCGGGGGCGAGCAGTACTTC,CASSQEVGGEQYF
TRBJ1-5,-,TRBV12-3/TRBV12-4,once,TGTGCCAGCAGCCGAACAGGGAATCAGCCCCAGCATTTT,CASSRTGNQPQHF
TRBJ1-1,-,TRBV11-2,-,TGTGCCAGCAGCCCGGACCCGAGCGGCACTGAAGCTTTCTTT,CASSPDPSGTEAFF
TRBJ1-1,TRBD1,TRBV19,-,TGTGCCAGTAGTAGAGACAGGGTGAGTACTGAAGCTTTCTTT,CASSRDRVSTEAFF
TRBJ2-7,-,TRBV5-1,-,TGCGCCAGCAGCCGGACAGTTACTAGTGGGGCTTTCAAGTGGGGGCTCTACGAGCAGTACTTC,CASSRTVTSGAFKWGLYEQYF
TRBJ2-1,-,TRBV4-3,-,TGCGCCAGCAGCCAAGGGAGCCCCTACAATGAGCAGTTCTTC,CASSQGSPYNEQFF
TRBJ1-5,-,TRBV28,-,TGTGCCAGCAGTTTCAGCCAGGGAAGTAATCAGCCCCAGCATTTT,CASSFSQGSNQPQHF
TRBJ2-3,TRBD1,TRBV9,-,TGTGCCAGCAGCCCGACAGGGGAACCCACAGATACGCAGTATTTT,CASSPTGEPTDTQYF
TRBJ2-3,-,TRBV7-2,-,TGTGCCAGCAGCTTAGTTGGGGGCCCAGATACGCAGTATTTT,CASSLVGGPDTQYF
TRBJ2-2,-,TRBV13,-,TGTGCCAGCAGCTTAGGACGGGAGTGGGTCGGGGAGCTGTTTTTT,CASSLGREWVGELFF
TRBJ1-2,-,TRBV19,-,TGTGCCAGTAATTCGGCAGGGTGGTCGGATGGCTACACCTTC,CASNSAGWSDGYTF
TRBJ1-2,-,TRBV28,-,TGTGCCAGCAGTTTATCAGGTCCAGGGCACAGCTATGGCTACACCTTC,CASSLSGPGHSYGYTF
TRBJ2-1,TRBD2,TRBV5-1,-,TGCGCCAGCAGTCAAACTCCTAGCGGGACCTCCTACAATGAGCAGTTCTTC,CASSQTPSGTSYNEQFF
TRBJ2-5,TRBD2,TRBV19,-,TGTGCCAGTAGTTCAAGACTAGCGGGAGTACGAGAGACCCAGTACTTC,CASSSRLAGVRETQYF
TRBJ2-1,TRBD2,TRBV5-8,-,TGTGCCAGCAGCTTGCGGAATGGACTAGCGGGGAACAATGAGCAGTTCTTC,CASSLRNGLAGNNEQFF
TRBJ2-7,TRBD2,TRBV18,-,TGTGCCAGCTCACGTTCAAGCGGGATCTACGAGCAGTACTTC,CASSRSSGIYEQYF
TRBJ2-3,TRBD2,TRBV9,-,TGTGCCAGCAGCGTAGTTGGACTAGCGGGACCGGGCACAGATACGCAGTATTTT,CASSVVGLAGPGTDTQYF
TRBJ1-4,-,TRBV9,-,TGTGCCAGCAGCGTAGGCCAGCGTAATGAAAAACTGTTTTTT,CASSVGQRNEKLFF
TRBJ2-3,TRBD1,TRBV6-5,-,TGTGCCAGCAGTATCCAGGGGGCGAGTGCAGATACGCAGTATTTT,CASSIQGASADTQYF
TRBJ2-2,-,TRBV4-3,-,TGCGCCAGCAGCCAAGATCGGGCCGGGGAGCTGTTTTTT,CASSQDRAGELFF
TRBJ2-3,-,TRBV2,-,TGTGCCAGCAGGGCGGGAAGCACAGATACGCAGTATTTT,CASRAGSTDTQYF
TRBJ2-2,TRBD2,TRBV24-1,-,TGTGCCACCCAGAGCGGTAGCGGGAGGTACACCGGGGAGCTGTTTTTT,CATQSGSGRYTGELFF
TRBJ1-5,TRBD1,TRBV5-6,once,TGTGCCAGCAGCTGGGGACAGGGGGCGTTTCAGCCCCAGCATTTT,CASSWGQGAFQPQHF
TRBJ1-1,TRBD1,TRBV27,-,TGTGCCAGCAGTTCCGAGGTCAGGGGGACTGAAGCTTTCTTT,CASSSEVRGTEAFF
TRBJ1-5,-,TRBV28,few,TGTGCCAGCAGTTCGGTATTCCTCCAGCATTTT,CASSSVFLQHF
TRBJ1-1,-,TRBV28,-,TGTGCCAGCAAACGAGGGCAGACGAACACTGAAGCTTTCTTT,CASKRGQTNTEAFF
TRBJ2-1,-,TRBV19,-,TGTGCCAGTATGTGGAGGGGGGGACGACACAATGAGCAGTTCTTC,CASMWRGGRHNEQFF
TRBJ2-1,-,TRBV6-5,-,TGTGCCAGCAGTTACGGGGCTAGCGTGGGGAATGAGCAGTTCTTC,CASSYGASVGNEQFF
TRBJ2-5,-,TRBV7-2,-,TGTGCCAGCAGCCCTCCTCGGACTCAAGAGACCCAGTACTTC,CASSPPRTQETQYF
TRBJ1-4,TRBD1,TRBV29-1,-,TGCAGCGCCGTGACAGGGGTTAATGAAAAACTGTTTTTT,CSAVTGVNEKLFF
TRBJ2-6,-,TRBV25-1,-,TGTGCCAGCAGTGAGAATGTTAGGAGAGTCTCTGGGGCCAACGTCCTGACTTTC,CASSENVRRVSGANVLTF
TRBJ2-1,-,TRBV9,-,TGTGCCAGCAGCCAATCGGAGGGATCCTACAATGAGCAGTTCTTC,CASSQSEGSYNEQFF
TRBJ1-1,-,TRBV6-2/TRBV6-3,-,TGTGCCAGCAGTGCTCTGCGTCACCAAACGCTGAACACTGAAGCTTTCTTT,CASSALRHQTLNTEAFF
TRBJ2-5,TRBD2,TRBV5-6,-,TGTGCCAGCAGCCGGACTAGCGGACAAGAGACCCAGTACTTC,CASSRTSGQETQYF
TRBJ2-7,-,TRBV9,-,TGTGCCAGCAGCGTTGAGGGTAACGAGCAGTACTTC,CASSVEGNEQYF
TRBJ2-7,-,TRBV19,-,TGTGCCAGTAAGGAGGCGCCTGGCTCCTACGAGCAGTACTTC,CASKEAPGSYEQYF
TRBJ1-2,-,TRBV9,-,TGTGCCAGCAGCGTAGACAGCTATGATGGCTACACCTTC,CASSVDSYDGYTF
TRBJ2-3,-,TRBV2,-,TGTGCCAGCAGTGATCAACGGGGGAGCACAGATACGCAGTATTTT,CASSDQRGSTDTQYF
TRBJ1-1,TRBD1,TRBV7-3,-,TGTGCCAGCAGCTTAACTGTGGGACAGGGACGCACTGAAGCTTTCTTT,CASSLTVGQGRTEAFF
TRBJ2-3,-,TRBV19,once,TGTGCCAGTAACAGAAGAGACACAGATACGCAGTATTTT,CASNRRDTDTQYF
TRBJ2-7,TRBD1,TRBV24-1,few,TGTGCCACCAGTGACACAGGGGTCCTGGACGAGCAGTACTTC,CATSDTGVLDEQYF